The entry below gives a single T cell receptor beta chain sequence along with its context. These data originate in a study of blood T cell repertoires in COVID-19. Looking at the study overall: Nucleic acid was either cDNA or gDNA, and it came from T cells, B-cell-depleted T cells, or PBMCs.

Profiled with immunoSEQ multiplex PCR; TCRdb holds only in-frame clones, not every one. The data hold tens of thousands of clones, with more than 85% observed a single time. The sample consisted of peripheral blood. This clonotype was sampled from a woman older than 75 with active or convalescent COVID-19.

CDR3 sequence (DNA): TGTGCCAGCCCTAAGATTCGGGGATACACAGATACGCAGTATTTT. This codes for CASPKIRGYTDTQYF. This sequence joins TRBV21-1 and TRBJ2-3; no DNA check was done on the table's D call, TRBD2. TRBV21-1 is shown as a pseudogene. The CDR3 extends over 15 amino acids.